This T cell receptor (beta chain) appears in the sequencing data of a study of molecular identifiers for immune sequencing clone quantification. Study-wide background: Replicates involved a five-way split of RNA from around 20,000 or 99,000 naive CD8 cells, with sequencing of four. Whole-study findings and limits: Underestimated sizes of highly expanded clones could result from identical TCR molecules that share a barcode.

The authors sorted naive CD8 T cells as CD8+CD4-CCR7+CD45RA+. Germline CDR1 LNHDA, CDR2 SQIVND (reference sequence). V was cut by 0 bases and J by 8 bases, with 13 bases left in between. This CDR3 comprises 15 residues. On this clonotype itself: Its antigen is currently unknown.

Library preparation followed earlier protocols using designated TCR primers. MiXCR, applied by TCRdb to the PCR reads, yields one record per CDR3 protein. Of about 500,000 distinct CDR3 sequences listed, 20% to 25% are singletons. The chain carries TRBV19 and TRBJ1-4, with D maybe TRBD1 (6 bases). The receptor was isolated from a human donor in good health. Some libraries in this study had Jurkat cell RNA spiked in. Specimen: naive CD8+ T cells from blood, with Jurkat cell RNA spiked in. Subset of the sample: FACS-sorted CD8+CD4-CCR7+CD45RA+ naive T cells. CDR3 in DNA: TGTGCCAGTAGTATAGATTGGGGGCGCCGGGAAAAACTGTTTTTT. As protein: CASSIDWGRREKLFF.